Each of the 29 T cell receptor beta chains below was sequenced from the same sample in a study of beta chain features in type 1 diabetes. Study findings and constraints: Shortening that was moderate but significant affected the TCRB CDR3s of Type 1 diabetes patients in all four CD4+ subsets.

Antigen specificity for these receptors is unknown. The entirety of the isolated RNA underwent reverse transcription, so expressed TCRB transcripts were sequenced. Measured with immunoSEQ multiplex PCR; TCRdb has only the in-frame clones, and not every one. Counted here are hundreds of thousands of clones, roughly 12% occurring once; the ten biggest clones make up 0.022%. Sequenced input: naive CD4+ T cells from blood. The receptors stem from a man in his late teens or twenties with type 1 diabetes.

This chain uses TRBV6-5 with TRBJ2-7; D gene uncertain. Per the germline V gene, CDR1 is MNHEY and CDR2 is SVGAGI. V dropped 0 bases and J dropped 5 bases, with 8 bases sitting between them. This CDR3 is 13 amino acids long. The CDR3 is CASSYSNSDEQYF. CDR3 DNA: TGTGCCAGCAGTTACTCCAATTCCGACGAGCAGTACTTC.

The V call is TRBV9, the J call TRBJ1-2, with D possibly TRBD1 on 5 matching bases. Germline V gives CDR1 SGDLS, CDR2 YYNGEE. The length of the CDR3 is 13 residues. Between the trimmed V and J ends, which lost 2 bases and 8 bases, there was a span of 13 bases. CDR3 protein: CASSVGRGEGYTF. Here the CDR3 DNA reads TGTGCCAGCAGCGTGGGGAGGGGAGAGGGCTACACCTTC.

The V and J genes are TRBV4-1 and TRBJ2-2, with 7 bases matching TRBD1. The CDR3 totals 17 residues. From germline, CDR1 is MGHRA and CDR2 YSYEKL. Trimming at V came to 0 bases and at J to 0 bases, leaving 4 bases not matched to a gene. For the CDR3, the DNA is TGCGCCAGCAGCCAAGAAAACAGGGGACCGAACACCGGGGAGCTGTTTTTT. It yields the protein CASSQENRGPNTGELFF.

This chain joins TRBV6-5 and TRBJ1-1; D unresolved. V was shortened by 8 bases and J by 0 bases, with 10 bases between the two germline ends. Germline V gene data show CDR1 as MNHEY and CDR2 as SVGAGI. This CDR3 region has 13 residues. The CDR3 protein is CASEWGMNTEAFF. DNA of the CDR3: TGTGCCAGCGAATGGGGTATGAACACTGAAGCTTTCTTT.

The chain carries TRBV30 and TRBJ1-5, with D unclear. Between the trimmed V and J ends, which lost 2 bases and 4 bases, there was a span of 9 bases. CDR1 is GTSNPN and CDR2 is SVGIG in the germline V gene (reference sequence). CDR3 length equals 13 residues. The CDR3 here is CAWSPTANQPQHF. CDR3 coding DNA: TGTGCCTGGAGTCCCACAGCAAATCAGCCCCAGCATTTT. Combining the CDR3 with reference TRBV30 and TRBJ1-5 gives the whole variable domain SQTIHQWPATLVQPVGSPLSLECTVEGTSNPNLYWYRQAAGRGLQLLFYSVGIGQISSEVPQNLSASRPQDRQFILSSKKLLLSDSGFYLCAWSPTANQPQHFGDGTRLSIL.

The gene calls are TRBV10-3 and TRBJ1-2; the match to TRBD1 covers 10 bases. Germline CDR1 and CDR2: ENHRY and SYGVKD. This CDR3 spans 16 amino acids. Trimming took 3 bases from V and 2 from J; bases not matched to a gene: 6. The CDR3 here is CAISEGWDRGNYGYTF. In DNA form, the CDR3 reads TGTGCCATCAGTGAAGGATGGGACAGGGGAAACTATGGCTACACCTTC.

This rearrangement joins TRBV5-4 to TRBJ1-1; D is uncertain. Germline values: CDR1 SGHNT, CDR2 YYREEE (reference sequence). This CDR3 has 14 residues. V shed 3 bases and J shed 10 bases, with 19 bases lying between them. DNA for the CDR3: TGTGCCAGCAGCTCCCCGACCGGGGATCAGAGAGCTTTCTTT. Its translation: CASSSPTGDQRAFF.

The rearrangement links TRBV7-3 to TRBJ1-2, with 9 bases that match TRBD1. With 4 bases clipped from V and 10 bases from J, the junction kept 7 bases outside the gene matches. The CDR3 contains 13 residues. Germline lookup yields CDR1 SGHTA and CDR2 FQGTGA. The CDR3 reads CASSSRQGVDYTF. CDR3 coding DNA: TGTGCCAGCAGCTCCCGACAGGGGGTTGACTACACCTTC.

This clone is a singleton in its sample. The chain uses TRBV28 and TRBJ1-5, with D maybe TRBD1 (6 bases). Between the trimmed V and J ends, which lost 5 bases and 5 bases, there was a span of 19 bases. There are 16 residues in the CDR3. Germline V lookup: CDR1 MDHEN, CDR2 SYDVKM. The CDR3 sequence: CASSPRGLRAHQPQHF. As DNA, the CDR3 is TGTGCCAGCAGTCCGCGGGGGCTTCGGGCGCATCAGCCCCAGCATTTT.

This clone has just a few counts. In nucleotides, the CDR3 is TGTGCCAGCAGCCTAATCGGTGGCACTGAAGCTTTCTTT. Residues: CASSLIGGTEAFF. The genes are TRBV11-3 and TRBJ1-1; D is ambiguous. Germline V gene data show CDR1 as SGHNT and CDR2 as YENEEA. Trimming took 5 bases from V and 4 from J, leaving 11 bases between them. The CDR3 is 13 amino acids.

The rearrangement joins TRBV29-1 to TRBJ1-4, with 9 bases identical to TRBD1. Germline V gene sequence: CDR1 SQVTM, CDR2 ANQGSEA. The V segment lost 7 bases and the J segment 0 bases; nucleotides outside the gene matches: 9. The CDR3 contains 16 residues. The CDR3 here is CSALKGQGATNEKLFF. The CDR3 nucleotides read TGCAGCGCGTTGAAGGGACAGGGAGCAACTAATGAAAAACTGTTTTTT.

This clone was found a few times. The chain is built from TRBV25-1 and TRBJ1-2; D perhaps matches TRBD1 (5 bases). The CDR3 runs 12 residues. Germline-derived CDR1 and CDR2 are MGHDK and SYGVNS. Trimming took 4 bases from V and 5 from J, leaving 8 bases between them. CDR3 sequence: CASSGREYGYTF. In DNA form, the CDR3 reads TGTGCCAGCAGTGGCAGGGAGTATGGCTACACCTTC.

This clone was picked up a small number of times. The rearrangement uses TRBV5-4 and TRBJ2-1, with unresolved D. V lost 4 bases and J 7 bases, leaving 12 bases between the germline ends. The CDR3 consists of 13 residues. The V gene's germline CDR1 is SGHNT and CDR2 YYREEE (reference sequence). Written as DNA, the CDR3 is TGTGCCAGCAGCCTGGACGGATTAAATGAGCAGTTCTTC. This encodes CASSLDGLNEQFF.

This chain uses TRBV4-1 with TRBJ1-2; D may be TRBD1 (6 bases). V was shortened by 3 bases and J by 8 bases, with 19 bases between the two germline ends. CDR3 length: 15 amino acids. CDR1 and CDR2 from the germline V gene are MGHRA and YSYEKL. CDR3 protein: CASSHPDSLSGGYTF. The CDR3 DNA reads TGCGCCAGCAGCCACCCGGACAGCCTTAGCGGGGGCTACACCTTC.

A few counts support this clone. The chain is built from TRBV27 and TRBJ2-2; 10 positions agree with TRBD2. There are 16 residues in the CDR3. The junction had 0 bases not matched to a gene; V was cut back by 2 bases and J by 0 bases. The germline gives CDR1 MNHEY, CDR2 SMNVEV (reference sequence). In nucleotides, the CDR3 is TGTGCCAGCAGTTTACTAGCGGGGGCGAACACCGGGGAGCTGTTTTTT. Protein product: CASSLLAGANTGELFF.

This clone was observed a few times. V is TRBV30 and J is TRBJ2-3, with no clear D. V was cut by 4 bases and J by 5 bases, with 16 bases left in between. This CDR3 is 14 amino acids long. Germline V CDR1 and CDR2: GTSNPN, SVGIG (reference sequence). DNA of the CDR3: TGTGCCTGGACTATAGCTACTCCCAGAGATACGCAGTATTTT. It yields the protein CAWTIATPRDTQYF. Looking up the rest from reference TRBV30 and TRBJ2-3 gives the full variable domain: SQTIHQWPATLVQPVGSPLSLECTVEGTSNPNLYWYRQAAGRGLQLLFYSVGIGQISSEVPQNLSASRPQDRQFILSSKKLLLSDSGFYLCAWTIATPRDTQYFGPGTRLTVL.

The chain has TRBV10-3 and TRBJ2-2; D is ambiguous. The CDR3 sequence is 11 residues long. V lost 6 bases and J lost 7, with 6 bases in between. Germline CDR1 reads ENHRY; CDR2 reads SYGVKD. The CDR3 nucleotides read TGTGCCATCAGCGGTAACGGGGAGCTGTTTTTT. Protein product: CAISGNGELFF.

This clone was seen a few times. CDR3 sequence: CASSESWEQETQYF. The CDR3 DNA sequence: TGCGCCAGCAGTGAGTCGTGGGAACAAGAGACCCAGTACTTC. The chain employs TRBV10-1 and TRBJ2-5; D gene ambiguous. This CDR3 region has 14 residues. The V gene lost 0 bases and the J gene lost 2 bases, with 7 bases spanning the gap. CDR1 is WNHNN and CDR2 is SYGVQD in the germline V gene (reference sequence).

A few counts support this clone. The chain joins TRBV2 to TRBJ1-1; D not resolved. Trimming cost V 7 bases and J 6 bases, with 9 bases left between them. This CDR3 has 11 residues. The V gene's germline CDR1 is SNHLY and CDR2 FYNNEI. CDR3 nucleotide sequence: TGTGCCAGCAATTTCTGGGCTGAAGCTTTCTTT. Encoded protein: CASNFWAEAFF.

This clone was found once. This CDR3 is CASSSRQGPYEQYF. Written as DNA, the CDR3 is TGCGCCAGCAGCTCTAGACAGGGACCCTACGAGCAGTACTTC. This sequence joins TRBV5-1 and TRBJ2-7; 7 bases line up with TRBD1. J lost 2 bases, V lost 3 bases, and 5 bases had no gene match. Germline CDR1 is SGHRS and CDR2 is YFSETQ. This CDR3 region has 14 residues.

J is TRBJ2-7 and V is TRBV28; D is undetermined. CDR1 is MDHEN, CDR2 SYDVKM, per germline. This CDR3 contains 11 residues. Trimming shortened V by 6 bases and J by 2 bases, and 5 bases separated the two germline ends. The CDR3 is CASRDTYEQYF. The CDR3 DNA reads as TGTGCCAGCAGGGATACCTACGAGCAGTACTTC. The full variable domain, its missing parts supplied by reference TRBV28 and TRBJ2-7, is DVKVTQSSRYLVKRTGEKVFLECVQDMDHENMFWYRQDPGLGLRLIYFSYDVKMKEKGDIPEGYSVSREKKERFSLILESASTNQTSMYLCASRDTYEQYFGPGTRLTVT.

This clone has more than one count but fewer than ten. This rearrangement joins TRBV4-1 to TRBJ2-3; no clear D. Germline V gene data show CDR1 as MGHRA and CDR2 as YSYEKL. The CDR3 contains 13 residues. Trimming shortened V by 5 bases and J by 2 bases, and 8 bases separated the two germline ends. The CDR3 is CASSGSYTDTQYF. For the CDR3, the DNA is TGCGCCAGCAGCGGCAGCTACACAGATACGCAGTATTTT.

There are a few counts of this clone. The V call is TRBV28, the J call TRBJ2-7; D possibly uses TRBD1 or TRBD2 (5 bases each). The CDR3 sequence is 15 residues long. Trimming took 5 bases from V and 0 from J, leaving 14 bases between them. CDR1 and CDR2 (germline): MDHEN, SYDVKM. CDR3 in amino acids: CASSNNRGDSYEQYF. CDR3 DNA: TGTGCCAGCAGTAACAACAGAGGGGACTCCTACGAGCAGTACTTC.

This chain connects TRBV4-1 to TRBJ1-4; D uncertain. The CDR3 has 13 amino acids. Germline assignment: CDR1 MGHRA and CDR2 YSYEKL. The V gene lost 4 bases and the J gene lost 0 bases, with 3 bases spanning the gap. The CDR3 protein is CASSRATNEKLFF. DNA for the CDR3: TGCGCCAGCAGCCGAGCAACTAATGAAAAACTGTTTTTT.

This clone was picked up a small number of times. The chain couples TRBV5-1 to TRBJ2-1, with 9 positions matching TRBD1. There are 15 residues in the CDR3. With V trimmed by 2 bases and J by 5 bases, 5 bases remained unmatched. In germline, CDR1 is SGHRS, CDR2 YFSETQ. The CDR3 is CASSFGQGLHNEQFF. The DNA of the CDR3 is TGCGCCAGCAGCTTTGGACAGGGGCTCCACAATGAGCAGTTCTTC.

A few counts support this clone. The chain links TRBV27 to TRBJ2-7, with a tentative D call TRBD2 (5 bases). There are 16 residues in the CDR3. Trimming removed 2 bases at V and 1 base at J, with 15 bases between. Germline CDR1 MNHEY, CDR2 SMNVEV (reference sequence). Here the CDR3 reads CASSLRRRVSSYEQYF. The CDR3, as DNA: TGTGCCAGCAGTTTACGGCGGCGGGTGAGTTCCTACGAGCAGTACTTC.

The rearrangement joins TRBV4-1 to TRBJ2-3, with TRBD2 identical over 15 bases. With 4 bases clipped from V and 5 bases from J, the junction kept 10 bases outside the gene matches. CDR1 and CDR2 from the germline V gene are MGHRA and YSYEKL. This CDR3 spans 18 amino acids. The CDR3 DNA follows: TGCGCCAGCAGCCCGGTTCGGACTAGCGGGGGGGCCCAAGATACGCAGTATTTT. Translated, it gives CASSPVRTSGGAQDTQYF.

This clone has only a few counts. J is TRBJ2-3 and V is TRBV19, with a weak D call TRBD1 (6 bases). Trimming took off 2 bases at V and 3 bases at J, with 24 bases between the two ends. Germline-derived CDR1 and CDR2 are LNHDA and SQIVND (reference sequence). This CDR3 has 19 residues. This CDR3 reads CASSINRIQGRVGTDTQYF. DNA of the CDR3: TGTGCCAGTAGTATAAACCGTATTCAGGGGCGAGTTGGGACAGATACGCAGTATTTT. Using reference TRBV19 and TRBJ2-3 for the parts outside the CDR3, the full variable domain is DGGITQSPKYLFRKEGQNVTLSCEQNLNHDAMYWYRQDPGQGLRLIYYSQIVNDFQKGDIAEGYSVSREKKESFPLTVTSAQKNPTAFYLCASSINRIQGRVGTDTQYFGPGTRLTVL.

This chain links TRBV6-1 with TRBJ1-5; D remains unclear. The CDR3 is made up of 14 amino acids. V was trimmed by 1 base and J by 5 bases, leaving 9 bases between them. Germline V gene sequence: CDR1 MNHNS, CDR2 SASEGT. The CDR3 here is CASSEVPNHQPQHF. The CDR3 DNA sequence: TGTGCCAGCAGTGAAGTGCCAAACCATCAGCCCCAGCATTTT.